The TCR beta chain under discussion was sequenced for a study of technical replicates of blood from a handful of donors. This table comes from immunoSEQ multiplex PCR, and its TCRdb copy is limited to in-frame clones, with some not included. The sample shows about 12,000 clones, approximately 95% of them seen only once. Trimming removed 0 bases from V and 4 bases from J; junction bases left unmatched: 8. Germline values: CDR1 SGHRS, CDR2 YFSETQ. This CDR3 is built from 17 residues. The chain uses TRBV5-1 and TRBJ1-3, with TRBD1 matching over 9 bases. This clonotype was obtained from a human donor in good health. Input material: PBMCs. The CDR3 here is CASSLGNTGGAGNTIYF. The CDR3 coding sequence is TGCGCCAGCAGCTTGGGTAATACAGGGGGCGCCGGAAACACCATATATTTT. Full variable domain (missing parts from reference TRBV5-1 and TRBJ1-3): KAGVTQTPRYLIKTRGQQVTLSCSPISGHRSVSWYQQTPGQGLQFLFEYFSETQRNKGNFPGRFSGRQFSNSRSEMNVSTLELGDSALYLCASSLGNTGGAGNTIYFGEGSWLTVV.